These 24 T cell receptor beta chains were all obtained from the same sample, sequenced in a study of shared clonotypes between healthy human individuals. Sequencing was performed with immunoSEQ multiplex PCR; in TCRdb, only in-frame clones are kept and a portion is missing. Of about 1.4 million clones in the sample, approximately 96% were seen once. Input material: naive CD4+ T cells sorted from blood. Subset described: CD45RA+ positively selected. These receptor sequences come from a man aged 25 to 40 in good health.

This chain uses TRBV6-5 with TRBJ1-2; 9 nucleotides align to TRBD1. V dropped 5 bases and J dropped 2; count of bases not matched to a gene: 3. This CDR3 is 14 amino acids long. The germline V gene encodes CDR1 MNHEY and CDR2 SVGAGI. The CDR3 loop is CASSMTGGNYGYTF. The CDR3, as DNA: TGTGCCAGCAGTATGACAGGGGGGAACTATGGCTACACCTTC.

The V gene is TRBV2, the J gene TRBJ1-5; 8 nucleotides agree with TRBD1. V shed 7 bases, J shed 6 bases, and the junction held 5 bases outside the gene matches. Germline lookup yields CDR1 SNHLY and CDR2 FYNNEI. The CDR3 is 13 amino acids. CDR3 sequence reads: CASIADRGQPQHF. The CDR3, as DNA: TGTGCCAGCATAGCCGACAGGGGTCAGCCCCAGCATTTT.

The chain carries TRBV7-9 and TRBJ2-3, with 10 bases matching TRBD2. Trimming took 2 bases from V and 1 from J; bases not matched to a gene: 3. The CDR3 contains 16 residues. Germline V gives CDR1 SEHNR, CDR2 FQNEAQ (reference sequence). The CDR3 DNA follows: TGTGCCAGCAGCTTACCGGGACTAGCGCGCACAGATACGCAGTATTTT. This translates into CASSLPGLARTDTQYF.

The J gene is TRBJ1-2, the V gene TRBV21-1. TRBV21-1 constitutes a pseudogene. The CDR3 sequence is 16 residues long. The CDR3 nucleotides are TGTGCCAGCAGCCCCGGGGGGCAGGGACCTAACTATGGCTACACCTTC. Its translation: CASSPGGQGPNYGYTF.

J is TRBJ1-1 and V is TRBV20-1; D remains ambiguous. There are 11 residues in the CDR3. Between the trimmed V and J ends, which lost 5 bases and 2 bases, there was a span of 6 bases. Germline CDR1 is DFQATT and CDR2 is SNEGSKA (reference sequence). The chain's CDR3 is CSAGYNTEAFF. Here the CDR3 DNA reads TGCAGTGCTGGTTACAACACTGAAGCTTTCTTT.

The chain uses TRBV11-2 and TRBJ2-1; D gene uncertain. The V end was cut by 2 bases, the J end by 10 bases, with 15 bases between. CDR3 length equals 14 residues. Germline V lookup: CDR1 SGHAT, CDR2 FQNNGV. CDR3: CASSLWLTREEQFF. The DNA of the CDR3 is TGTGCCAGCAGCTTATGGCTGACACGCGAAGAGCAGTTCTTC.

This chain connects TRBV15 to TRBJ2-2, with TRBD1 matching 8 bases. CDR3 length: 17 residues. Germline assignment: CDR1 LNHNV and CDR2 YYDKDF (reference sequence). V was clipped by 1 base and J by 7 bases; unmatched bases: 11. CDR3 sequence: CATSRGKDRASDGELFF. CDR3 nucleotides: TGTGCCACCAGCAGAGGGAAGGACAGGGCCTCCGACGGGGAGCTGTTTTTT. Looking up the rest from reference TRBV15 and TRBJ2-2 gives the full variable domain: DAMVIQNPRYQVTQFGKPVTLSCSQTLNHNVMYWYQQKSSQAPKLLFHYYDKDFNNEADTPDNFQSRRPNTSFCFLDIRSPGLGDTAMYLCATSRGKDRASDGELFFGEGSRLTVL.

As regards this clone: The same CDR3 is also encoded by other DNA sequences in this sample. The chain carries TRBV5-1 and TRBJ2-5; D is ambiguous. This CDR3 has 13 amino acids. Germline V CDR1 and CDR2: SGHRS, YFSETQ. Trimming removed 1 base from V and 2 bases from J, with 6 bases in between. For the CDR3, the DNA is TGCGCCAGCAGCTTGAAGGTGCAAGAGACCCAGTACTTC. This encodes CASSLKVQETQYF.

A note on this clone: At one of its ends the junction is not consistent with the germline gene, which may arise from a read error. This chain uses TRBV11-1 with TRBJ1-1; tentative D call: TRBD1 (5 bases). This CDR3 has 13 residues. Germline values: CDR1 SGHAT, CDR2 FQDESV (reference sequence). CDR3 sequence: CASSPDGANPLSF. CDR3 nucleotides: TGTGCCAGCAGCCCAGATGGGGCCAACCCCCTCTCCTTT. Looking up the rest from reference TRBV11-1 and TRBJ1-1 gives the full variable domain: EAEVAQSPRYKITEKSQAVAFWCDPISGHATLYWYRQILGQGPELLVQFQDESVVDDSQLPKDRFSAERLKGVDSTLKIQPAELGDSAMYLCASSPDGANPLSFGQGTRLTVV.

This chain connects TRBV19 to TRBJ2-5; TRBD2 matches at 9 bases. J was trimmed by 1 base and V by 0 bases; bases with no gene match: 3. The CDR3 length is 16 residues. In germline, CDR1 is LNHDA, CDR2 SQIVND (reference sequence). CDR3 in amino acids: CASSIETSGFQETQYF. The DNA of the CDR3 is TGTGCCAGTAGTATAGAGACTAGCGGCTTCCAAGAGACCCAGTACTTC.

This chain joins TRBV6-5 and TRBJ2-7, with 7 nucleotides matching TRBD1. CDR3 length: 16 residues. CDR1 and CDR2 (germline): MNHEY, SVGAGI. Trimming took 0 bases from V and 0 from J; bases not matched to a gene: 5. CDR3 loop: CASSYSGTASSYEQYF. The CDR3 region has the DNA TGTGCCAGCAGTTACTCGGGGACAGCGAGCTCCTACGAGCAGTACTTC.

The V call is TRBV7-2, the J call TRBJ2-5, with 12 nucleotides matching TRBD2. The J segment lost 5 bases and the V segment lost 4 bases, leaving 5 bases of the junction unmatched. The CDR3 runs 15 residues. Germline values: CDR1 SGHTA, CDR2 FQGNSA. The CDR3 DNA reads as TGTGCCAGCAGCTGGACTAGCGGGACTCGGGAGACCCAGTACTTC. Translating gives CASSWTSGTRETQYF.

The chain has TRBV28 and TRBJ2-1, with 8 bases that match TRBD2. The CDR3 spans 15 residues. V was pared by 6 bases and J by 13 bases, with 17 bases of the junction left unmatched. The germline V gene encodes CDR1 MDHEN and CDR2 SYDVKM. The CDR3 loop is CASSLGTRHSMSQFF. The CDR3 nucleotides read TGTGCCAGCAGCTTGGGGACTAGACATTCAATGAGTCAGTTCTTC.

This chain uses TRBV2 with TRBJ2-2, with a possible D match to TRBD2 (6 bases). Trimming pared 4 bases from V and 6 bases from J, leaving 9 bases between. Germline V gene lookup returns CDR1 SNHLY and CDR2 FYNNEI. The CDR3 consists of 13 residues. CDR3 in amino acids: CASSASGAGELFF. The CDR3 DNA sequence: TGTGCCAGCAGTGCGTCGGGGGCCGGGGAGCTGTTTTTT.

The V call is TRBV30, the J call TRBJ2-7, with D perhaps TRBD2 (6 bases). Germline-derived CDR1 and CDR2 are GTSNPN and SVGIG (reference sequence). The CDR3 spans 14 residues. V lost 0 bases and J lost 5, with 14 bases in between. The DNA of the CDR3 is TGTGCCTGGAGTGTATGGAGGGTTGAGAACGAGCAGTACTTC. It yields the protein CAWSVWRVENEQYF.

Details on this clone: This same CDR3 is encoded by further DNA sequences in the sample. This chain connects TRBV9 to TRBJ2-3; D gene ambiguous. The length of the CDR3 is 13 residues. CDR1 and CDR2 from the germline V gene are SGDLS and YYNGEE. V lost 0 bases and J 3 bases, leaving 5 bases between the germline ends. DNA for the CDR3: TGTGCCAGCAGCGTAGTCCTGACAGATACGCAGTATTTT. Its translation is CASSVVLTDTQYF.

The table lists this clone with a few counts. The genes are TRBV29-1 and TRBJ2-7; D tentatively fits TRBD1 or TRBD2 (5 bases each). Germline assignment: CDR1 SQVTM and CDR2 ANQGSEA. V was cut by 6 bases and J by 6 bases, with 18 bases left in between. This CDR3 has 13 amino acids. The CDR3 sequence is CSVTGPGPSEQYF. The CDR3 nucleotides read TGCAGCGTGACGGGACCCGGCCCATCCGAGCAGTACTTC.

The V call is TRBV5-1, the J call TRBJ2-5, with D maybe TRBD1 (6 bases). In germline, CDR1 is SGHRS, CDR2 YFSETQ. V was pared by 2 bases and J by 1 base, with 9 bases between. The CDR3 has 14 residues. CDR3 DNA sequence: TGCGCCAGCAGCTTTAGGGGGACCCAAGAGACCCAGTACTTC. Residues: CASSFRGTQETQYF.

V usage is TRBV5-1 and J usage is TRBJ2-4, with 8 bases identical to TRBD1. CDR3 size: 21 residues. The germline gives CDR1 SGHRS, CDR2 YFSETQ. V trimming: 4 bases; J trimming: 0 bases; junction bases outside the gene matches: 21. This CDR3 is CASSGGTGRLRAILAKNIQYF. Written as DNA, the CDR3 is TGCGCCAGCAGCGGCGGGACAGGCCGACTTAGGGCCATACTAGCCAAAAACATTCAGTACTTC.

V usage is TRBV19 and J usage is TRBJ2-1; D gene ambiguous. Trimming pared 4 bases from V and 2 bases from J, leaving 9 bases between. This CDR3 is 14 amino acids long. Germline-derived CDR1 and CDR2 are LNHDA and SQIVND (reference sequence). CDR3 nucleotides: TGTGCCAGTAGTAGGCTGGAAGCCTACAATGAGCAGTTCTTC. Translating gives CASSRLEAYNEQFF.

A word on this clone: The sample holds other DNA sequences that translate to the same CDR3. This chain joins TRBV15 and TRBJ2-3, with unresolved D. The CDR3 consists of 13 residues. Germline CDR1 and CDR2: LNHNV and YYDKDF (reference sequence). V shed 0 bases and J shed 5 bases, with 6 bases lying between them. CDR3 region: CATSRDRVDTQYF. As DNA, the CDR3 is TGTGCCACCAGCAGAGATCGAGTAGATACGCAGTATTTT.

V and J are TRBV28 and TRBJ1-2; TRBD1 might be the D (6 bases). CDR3 length equals 16 residues. Germline V gene data show CDR1 as MDHEN and CDR2 as SYDVKM. The CDR3 loop reads CATWGQGLDTNYGYTF. The CDR3, as DNA: TGTGCTACATGGGGACAAGGGCTAGACACTAACTATGGCTACACCTTC.

This clone was observed a single time. The chain is built from TRBV27 and TRBJ1-2; D might be TRBD1 (5 bases). With 6 bases removed from V and 3 bases from J, the gap between germline ends came to 14 bases. Germline loops: CDR1 MNHEY, CDR2 SMNVEV (reference sequence). The CDR3 runs to 14 residues. As DNA, the CDR3 is TGTGCCAGCAGCGGGACTTATGTGGACTATGGCTACACCTTC. Amino acid sequence: CASSGTYVDYGYTF.

This chain connects TRBV6-5 to TRBJ1-2; no definite D call. CDR1 and CDR2 (germline): MNHEY, SVGAGI. CDR3 length: 14 residues. The V end lost 6 bases, the J end lost 3 bases, and 14 bases lay between the germline ends. CDR3 DNA: TGTGCCAGCAGGGGCCGCTCCCAGGACTATGGCTACACCTTC. It yields the protein CASRGRSQDYGYTF.